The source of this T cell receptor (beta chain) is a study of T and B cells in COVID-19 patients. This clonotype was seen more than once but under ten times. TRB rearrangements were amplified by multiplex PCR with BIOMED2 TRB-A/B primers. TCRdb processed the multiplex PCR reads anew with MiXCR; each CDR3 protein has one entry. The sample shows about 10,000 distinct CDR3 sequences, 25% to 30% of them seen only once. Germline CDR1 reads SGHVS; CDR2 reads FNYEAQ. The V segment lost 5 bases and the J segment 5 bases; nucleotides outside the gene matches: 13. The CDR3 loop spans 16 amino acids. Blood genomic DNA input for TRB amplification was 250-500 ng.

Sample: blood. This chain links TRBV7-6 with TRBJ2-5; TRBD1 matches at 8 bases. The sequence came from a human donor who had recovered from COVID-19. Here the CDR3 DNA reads TGTGCCAGCAGCCGGAGGACAGGGAGTTTTGGGGAGACCCAGTACTTC. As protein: CASSRRTGSFGETQYF.